This T cell receptor beta chain came from a study of T cell repertoires in cytomegalovirus infection. TCRdb ran MiXCR on the reads and lists one entry per CDR3 protein. The profile shows more than 300,000 distinct CDR3 sequences, just under 35% of them singletons. General observations from the study: Clonotypes of TCR beta that were HLA-C-restricted and CMV-specific dominated the ex vivo response.

Germline V lookup: CDR1 SEHNR, CDR2 FQNEAQ (reference sequence). The CDR3 consists of 15 residues. About this clonotype itself: What it recognizes is unknown. Sequence at one end of the junction differs from germline and may be a read error.

The TCR comes from a human donor in good health (CMV status not recorded). Some clones in this sample may be carry-over from other donors' samples. The specimen comprised cultured PBMCs, sampled from culture after CMV antigen stimulation. V and J are TRBV7-9 and TRBJ1-2; TRBD1 is a possible D gene (5 bases). CDR3 sequence reads: CASTLIGVGVYGYTF. CDR3 bases: TGTGCCAGCACCTTAATCGGGGTAGGGGTATATGGCTACACCTTC. Full variable domain (rest looked up from reference TRBV7-9 and TRBJ1-2): DTGVSQNPRHKITKRGQNVTFRCDPISEHNRLYWYRQTLGQGPEFLTYFQNEAQLEKSRLLSDRFSAERPKGSFSTLEIQRTEQGDSAMYLCASTLIGVGVYGYTFGSGTRLTVV.